The rows below give T cell receptor beta chains drawn from one sample of a study of T cell responses to AZD1222 COVID-19 vaccine. Data came from immunoSEQ multiplex PCR; TCRdb stores just in-frame clones and leaves some out. The sample includes over 150,000 clones, roughly 90% of them seen just once. Material: peripheral blood, obtained on day 0 of AZD1222 vaccination. The receptors originated from an adult in good health. CDR3s include the opening cysteine and the closing phenylalanine or tryptophan. A D gene is named only where the DNA matches it firmly. Only some rows state a clone size, as once, few, many or a class for expanded clones.

v_gene: TRBV9; abundance: -; j_gene: TRBJ2-7; d_gene: -; CDR3aa: CASSVGAVGSDEQYF; CDR3nt: TGTGCCAGCAGCGTAGGAGCTGTGGGTTCGGACGAGCAGTACTTC
v_gene: TRBV18; abundance: -; j_gene: TRBJ2-2; d_gene: -; CDR3aa: CASSPERYTGELFF; CDR3nt: TGTGCCAGCTCACCGGAACGGTACACCGGGGAGCTGTTTTTT
v_gene: TRBV9; abundance: -; j_gene: TRBJ2-2; d_gene: -; CDR3aa: CASSVPGELFF; CDR3nt: TGTGCCAGCAGCGTGCCAGGGGAGCTGTTTTTT
v_gene: TRBV6-2/TRBV6-3; abundance: -; j_gene: TRBJ1-2; d_gene: -; CDR3aa: CASSTGYYGYTF; CDR3nt: TGTGCCAGCAGTACAGGCTACTATGGCTACACCTTC
v_gene: TRBV24-1; abundance: -; j_gene: TRBJ2-1; d_gene: TRBD2; CDR3aa: CATSDPSRGDNEQFF; CDR3nt: TGTGCCACCAGTGACCCATCACGGGGGGATAATGAGCAGTTCTTC
v_gene: TRBV19; abundance: -; j_gene: TRBJ1-5; d_gene: -; CDR3aa: CASSMKRGYNQPQHF; CDR3nt: TGTGCCAGTAGTATGAAAAGGGGGTACAATCAGCCCCAGCATTTT
v_gene: TRBV5-6; abundance: once; j_gene: TRBJ2-7; d_gene: -; CDR3aa: CASSRDVLLVHEQYF; CDR3nt: TGTGCCAGCAGCCGAGACGTACTATTGGTCCACGAGCAGTACTTC
v_gene: TRBV30; abundance: -; j_gene: TRBJ1-6; d_gene: -; CDR3aa: CAWSGEGGSPLHF; CDR3nt: TGTGCCTGGAGTGGAGAGGGAGGATCACCCCTCCACTTT
v_gene: TRBV20-1; abundance: -; j_gene: TRBJ2-5; d_gene: -; CDR3aa: CSVPLETQYF; CDR3nt: TGCAGTGTACCCCTAGAGACCCAGTACTTC
v_gene: TRBV24-1; abundance: -; j_gene: TRBJ2-3; d_gene: -; CDR3aa: CATSDSFRGGDTQYF; CDR3nt: TGTGCCACCAGTGATTCGTTCCGTGGGGGAGATACGCAGTATTTT
v_gene: TRBV9; abundance: -; j_gene: TRBJ2-7; d_gene: -; CDR3aa: CASTPTSGISDEQYF; CDR3nt: TGTGCCAGCACCCCCACCTCAGGGATCTCCGACGAGCAGTACTTC
v_gene: TRBV7-2; abundance: -; j_gene: TRBJ2-1; d_gene: TRBD2; CDR3aa: CASSLGLAGTDEQFF; CDR3nt: TGTGCCAGCAGCTTAGGACTAGCGGGGACCGATGAGCAGTTCTTC
v_gene: TRBV5-1; abundance: -; j_gene: TRBJ2-3; d_gene: -; CDR3aa: CASSLVGGISTDTQYF; CDR3nt: TGCGCCAGCAGCTTGGTTGGCGGGATAAGCACAGATACGCAGTATTTT
v_gene: TRBV19; abundance: -; j_gene: TRBJ2-2; d_gene: -; CDR3aa: CASSIDRQFFGRELFF; CDR3nt: TGTGCCAGTAGTATAGATCGGCAGTTTTTTGGACGGGAGCTGTTTTTT
v_gene: TRBV15; abundance: -; j_gene: TRBJ2-3; d_gene: -; CDR3aa: CATSVRDITDTQYF; CDR3nt: TGTGCCACCAGCGTCCGGGACATTACAGATACGCAGTATTTT
v_gene: TRBV5-5; abundance: -; j_gene: TRBJ2-2; d_gene: -; CDR3aa: CASSLGGYPGELFF; CDR3nt: TGTGCCAGCAGCTTGGGAGGCTACCCCGGGGAGCTGTTTTTT
v_gene: TRBV27; abundance: -; j_gene: TRBJ2-1; d_gene: -; CDR3aa: CASSPRGPGRYNEQFF; CDR3nt: TGTGCCAGCAGTCCCCGTGGGCCCGGCAGGTACAATGAGCAGTTCTTC
v_gene: TRBV19; abundance: -; j_gene: TRBJ1-1; d_gene: TRBD1; CDR3aa: CASTAGTGPGGTEAFF; CDR3nt: TGTGCCAGTACCGCCGGGACAGGCCCCGGGGGGACTGAAGCTTTCTTT
v_gene: TRBV30; abundance: once; j_gene: TRBJ1-2; d_gene: -; CDR3aa: CAWGRLNYGYTF; CDR3nt: TGTGCCTGGGGCCGCCTTAACTATGGCTACACCTTC
v_gene: TRBV18; abundance: -; j_gene: TRBJ2-7; d_gene: TRBD1; CDR3aa: CASSPSDRVSSYEQYF; CDR3nt: TGTGCCAGCTCACCCAGCGACAGGGTTAGCTCCTACGAGCAGTACTTC
v_gene: TRBV4-3; abundance: -; j_gene: TRBJ2-3; d_gene: -; CDR3aa: CASSQEAWDIGFTDTQYF; CDR3nt: TGCGCCAGCAGCCAAGAGGCTTGGGATATCGGCTTCACAGATACGCAGTATTTT
v_gene: TRBV30; abundance: -; j_gene: TRBJ1-5; d_gene: -; CDR3aa: CAWSVGPGGDQPQHF; CDR3nt: TGTGCCTGGAGTGTGGGCCCGGGTGGGGATCAGCCCCAGCATTTT
v_gene: TRBV6-5; abundance: once; j_gene: TRBJ1-1; d_gene: -; CDR3aa: CASSYEGKGTEAFF; CDR3nt: TGTGCCAGCAGTTACGAGGGGAAGGGCACTGAAGCTTTCTTT
v_gene: TRBV27; abundance: -; j_gene: TRBJ2-7; d_gene: -; CDR3aa: CASSFKRASYEQYF; CDR3nt: TGTGCCAGCAGTTTTAAGCGGGCCTCCTACGAGCAGTACTTC
v_gene: TRBV3-1/TRBV3-2; abundance: -; j_gene: TRBJ1-2; d_gene: -; CDR3aa: CASGDRTPVAGYTF; CDR3nt: TGTGCCTCCGGCGATAGGACCCCTGTTGCCGGCTACACCTTC
v_gene: TRBV28; abundance: -; j_gene: TRBJ1-1; d_gene: -; CDR3aa: CASSLGRNTEAFF; CDR3nt: TGTGCCAGCAGTTTAGGCAGGAACACTGAAGCTTTCTTT
v_gene: TRBV3-1/TRBV3-2; abundance: -; j_gene: TRBJ2-7; d_gene: -; CDR3aa: CASSPPGSYEQYF; CDR3nt: TGTGCCAGCAGCCCGCCCGGCTCCTACGAGCAGTACTTC
v_gene: TRBV9; abundance: -; j_gene: TRBJ1-2; d_gene: -; CDR3aa: CASNQPHSSYGYTF; CDR3nt: TGTGCCAGCAACCAGCCACACTCCTCCTATGGCTACACCTTC
v_gene: TRBV11-1; abundance: -; j_gene: TRBJ2-3; d_gene: -; CDR3aa: CASSSGSTLTDTQYF; CDR3nt: TGTGCCAGCAGTTCCGGGTCAACCCTCACAGATACGCAGTATTTT
v_gene: TRBV19; abundance: -; j_gene: TRBJ1-4; d_gene: -; CDR3aa: CASSIVRFNEKLFF; CDR3nt: TGTGCCAGTAGTATTGTACGGTTCAATGAAAAACTGTTTTTT
v_gene: TRBV4-2; abundance: -; j_gene: TRBJ2-1; d_gene: TRBD2; CDR3aa: CASSQGPHGTSGFNEQFF; CDR3nt: TGTGCCAGCAGCCAAGGACCCCACGGGACTAGCGGTTTCAATGAGCAGTTCTTC
v_gene: TRBV6-1; abundance: once; j_gene: TRBJ1-2; d_gene: TRBD1; CDR3aa: CASSERAGGTYGYTF; CDR3nt: TGTGCCAGCAGTGAAAGGGCAGGGGGGACCTATGGCTACACCTTC
v_gene: TRBV7-8; abundance: -; j_gene: TRBJ2-7; d_gene: -; CDR3aa: CASSLSLAASEQYF; CDR3nt: TGTGCCAGCAGCTTAAGCTTGGCAGCGAGCGAGCAGTACTTC
v_gene: TRBV2; abundance: once; j_gene: TRBJ1-1; d_gene: TRBD1; CDR3aa: CASRPTSGQGNTEAFF; CDR3nt: TGTGCCAGCAGGCCTACCTCGGGACAGGGGAACACTGAAGCTTTCTTT
v_gene: TRBV19; abundance: once; j_gene: TRBJ1-2; d_gene: -; CDR3aa: CASSIPGHNYGYTF; CDR3nt: TGTGCCAGTAGTATTCCAGGTCATAACTATGGCTACACCTTC
v_gene: TRBV7-3; abundance: -; j_gene: TRBJ2-7; d_gene: -; CDR3aa: CASSSHMRASRGGVLGSYEQYF; CDR3nt: TGTGCCAGCAGCTCACATATGAGGGCTTCCCGGGGCGGCGTGCTAGGGTCCTACGAGCAGTACTTC
v_gene: TRBV7-3; abundance: -; j_gene: TRBJ2-1; d_gene: -; CDR3aa: CASSQTGTPSNEQFF; CDR3nt: TGTGCCAGCAGCCAGACCGGGACACCTTCGAATGAGCAGTTCTTC
v_gene: TRBV7-6; abundance: -; j_gene: TRBJ2-5; d_gene: TRBD2; CDR3aa: CASSLRTSGSLGTQYF; CDR3nt: TGTGCCAGCAGCTTGAGGACTAGCGGGAGCCTGGGAACCCAGTACTTC
v_gene: TRBV19; abundance: -; j_gene: TRBJ1-1; d_gene: TRBD1; CDR3aa: CASSTQQGAEAFF; CDR3nt: TGTGCCAGTAGTACTCAACAGGGGGCTGAAGCTTTCTTT
v_gene: TRBV4-3; abundance: -; j_gene: TRBJ2-3; d_gene: -; CDR3aa: CASSQEPHDGFTDTQYF; CDR3nt: TGCGCCAGCAGCCAAGAACCCCATGATGGCTTCACAGATACGCAGTATTTT
v_gene: TRBV3-1/TRBV3-2; abundance: -; j_gene: TRBJ2-7; d_gene: TRBD1; CDR3aa: CASSQGYRGYEQYF; CDR3nt: TGTGCCAGCAGCCAAGGGTACAGGGGGTACGAGCAGTACTTC
v_gene: TRBV3-1/TRBV3-2; abundance: -; j_gene: TRBJ2-3; d_gene: -; CDR3aa: CASSQDWGRTDTQYF; CDR3nt: TGTGCCAGCAGCCAAGATTGGGGGCGTACAGATACGCAGTATTTT
v_gene: TRBV9; abundance: once; j_gene: TRBJ1-1; d_gene: TRBD1; CDR3aa: CASSVSSGGANTEAFF; CDR3nt: TGTGCCAGCAGCGTTTCATCAGGGGGGGCGAACACTGAAGCTTTCTTT
v_gene: TRBV7-3; abundance: -; j_gene: TRBJ2-2; d_gene: TRBD2; CDR3aa: CASSLRASGASTGELFF; CDR3nt: TGTGCCAGCAGCTTACGGGCTAGCGGGGCTTCCACCGGGGAGCTGTTTTTT